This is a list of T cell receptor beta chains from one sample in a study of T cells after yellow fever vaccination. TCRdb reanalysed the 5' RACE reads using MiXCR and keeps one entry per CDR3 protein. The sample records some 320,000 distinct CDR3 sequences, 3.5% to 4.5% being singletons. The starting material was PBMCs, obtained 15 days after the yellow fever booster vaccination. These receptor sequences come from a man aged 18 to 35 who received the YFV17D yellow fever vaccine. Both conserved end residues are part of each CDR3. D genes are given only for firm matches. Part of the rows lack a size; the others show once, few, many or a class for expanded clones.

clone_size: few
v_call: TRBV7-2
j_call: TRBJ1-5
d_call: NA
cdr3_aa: CASSLGGTDSNQPQHF
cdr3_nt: TGTGCCAGCAGCTTAGGGGGGACGGATAGCAATCAGCCCCAGCATTTT

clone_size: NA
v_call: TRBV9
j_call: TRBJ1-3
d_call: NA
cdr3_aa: CASSEGRTRNTIYF
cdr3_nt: TGTGCCAGCAGCGAGGGGAGGACGCGGAACACCATATATTTT

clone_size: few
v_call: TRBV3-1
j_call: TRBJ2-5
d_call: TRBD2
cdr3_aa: CASSQERSGWTSGDLKETQYF
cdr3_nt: TGTGCCAGCAGCCAAGAACGGTCAGGGTGGACTAGCGGGGACCTAAAAGAGACCCAGTACTTC

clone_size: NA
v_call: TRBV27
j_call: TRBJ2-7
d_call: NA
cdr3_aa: CASGYQGGAYEQYF
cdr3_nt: TGTGCCAGCGGCTACCAGGGTGGGGCCTACGAGCAGTACTTC

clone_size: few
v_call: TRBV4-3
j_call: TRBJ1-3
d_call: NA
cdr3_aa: CASSQAQGFSGNTIYF
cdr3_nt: TGCGCCAGCAGCCAAGCGCAAGGGTTCTCTGGAAACACCATATATTTT

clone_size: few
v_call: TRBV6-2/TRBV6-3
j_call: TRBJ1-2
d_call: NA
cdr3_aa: CASSYSTASYGYTF
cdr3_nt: TGTGCCAGCAGTTACTCGACAGCGTCCTATGGCTACACCTTC

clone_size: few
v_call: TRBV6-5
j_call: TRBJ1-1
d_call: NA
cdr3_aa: CASSYSGQQNTEAFF
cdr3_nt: TGTGCCAGCAGTTACTCCGGGCAGCAAAACACTGAAGCTTTCTTT

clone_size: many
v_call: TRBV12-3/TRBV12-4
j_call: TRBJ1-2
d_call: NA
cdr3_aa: CASSPGQGPGYTF
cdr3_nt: TGTGCCAGTTCCCCCGGGCAGGGGCCTGGCTACACCTTC

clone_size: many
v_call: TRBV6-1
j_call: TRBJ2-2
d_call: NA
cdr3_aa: CATHWTHTGELFF
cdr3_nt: TGTGCCACCCACTGGACACACACCGGGGAGCTGTTTTTT

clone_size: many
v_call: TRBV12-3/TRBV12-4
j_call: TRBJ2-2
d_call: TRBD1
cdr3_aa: CASRRTGAGTGELFF
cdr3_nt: TGTGCCAGCAGGCGTACAGGGGCGGGTACCGGGGAGCTGTTTTTT

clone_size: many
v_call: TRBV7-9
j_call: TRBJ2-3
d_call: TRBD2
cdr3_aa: CASSLVGTSGGTDTQYF
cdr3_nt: TGTGCCAGCAGCTTAGTCGGAACTAGCGGGGGCACAGATACGCAGTATTTT

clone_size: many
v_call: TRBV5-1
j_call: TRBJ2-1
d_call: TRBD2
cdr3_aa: CASSRAGGPNEQFF
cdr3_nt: TGCGCCAGCAGCCGAGCGGGGGGGCCGAATGAGCAGTTCTTC

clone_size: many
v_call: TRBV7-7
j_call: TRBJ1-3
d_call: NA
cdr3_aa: CASSLGGFPGNTIYF
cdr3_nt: TGTGCCAGCAGCTTGGGGGGTTTCCCTGGAAACACCATATATTTT

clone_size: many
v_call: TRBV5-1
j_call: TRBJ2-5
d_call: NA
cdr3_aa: CASRTGSGQETQYF
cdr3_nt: TGCGCCAGCAGGACAGGGAGCGGGCAAGAGACCCAGTACTTC

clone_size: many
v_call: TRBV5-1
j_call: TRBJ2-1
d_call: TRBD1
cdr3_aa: CASSLGQGAYNEQFF
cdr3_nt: TGCGCCAGCAGCTTAGGACAGGGGGCGTACAATGAGCAGTTCTTC

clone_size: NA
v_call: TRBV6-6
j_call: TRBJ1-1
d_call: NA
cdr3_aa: CASSKSNTEAFF
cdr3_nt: TGTGCCAGCAGCAAATCTAACACTGAAGCTTTCTTT

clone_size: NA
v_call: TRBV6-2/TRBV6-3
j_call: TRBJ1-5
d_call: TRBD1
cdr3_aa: CASSFQTGTQPQHF
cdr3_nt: TGTGCCAGCAGTTTTCAGACAGGGACTCAGCCCCAGCATTTT

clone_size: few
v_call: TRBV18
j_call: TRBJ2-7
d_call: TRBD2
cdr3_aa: CASSRGLAGPYEQYF
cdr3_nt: TGTGCCAGCTCCCGGGGACTAGCGGGGCCCTACGAGCAGTACTTC

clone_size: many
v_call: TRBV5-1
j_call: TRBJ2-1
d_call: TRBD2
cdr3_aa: CASSLDSGGNQFF
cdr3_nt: TGCGCCAGCAGCTTGGATAGCGGGGGGAACCAGTTCTTC

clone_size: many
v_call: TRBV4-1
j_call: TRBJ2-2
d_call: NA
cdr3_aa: CASSRWEASGELFF
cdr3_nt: TGCGCCAGCAGCCGCTGGGAAGCGTCCGGGGAGCTGTTTTTT

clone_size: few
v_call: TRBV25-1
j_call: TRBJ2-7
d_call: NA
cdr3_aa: CASSDISRGIEQYF
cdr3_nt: TGTGCCAGCAGTGACATCTCAAGAGGGATCGAGCAGTACTTC

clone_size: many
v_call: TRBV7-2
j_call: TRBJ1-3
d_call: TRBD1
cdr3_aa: CASSSGQGNTIYF
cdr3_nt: TGTGCCAGCAGCTCGGGACAGGGAAACACCATATATTTT

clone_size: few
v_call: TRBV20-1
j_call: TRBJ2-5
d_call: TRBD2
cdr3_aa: CSAINLAGGTAAETQYF
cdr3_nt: TGCAGTGCGATCAACCTAGCGGGGGGTACCGCGGCGGAAACCCAGTACTTC

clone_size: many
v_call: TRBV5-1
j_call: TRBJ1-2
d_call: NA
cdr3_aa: CASSLMWGGANYGYTF
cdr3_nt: TGCGCCAGCAGCTTGATGTGGGGGGGTGCTAACTATGGCTACACCTTC

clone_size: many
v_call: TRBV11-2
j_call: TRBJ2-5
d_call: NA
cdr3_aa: CASSSRRTQYF
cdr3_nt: TGTGCCAGCAGCTCCCGCCGGACCCAGTACTTC

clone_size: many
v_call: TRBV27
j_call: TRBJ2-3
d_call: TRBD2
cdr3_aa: CASSLSAGVQNTQYF
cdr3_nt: TGTGCCAGCAGTTTGTCGGCGGGGGTGCAAAATACGCAGTATTTT

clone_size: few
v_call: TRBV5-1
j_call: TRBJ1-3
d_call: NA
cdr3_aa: CASSLPGNGNTIYF
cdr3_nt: TGCGCCAGCAGCTTGCCAGGGAATGGAAACACCATATATTTT

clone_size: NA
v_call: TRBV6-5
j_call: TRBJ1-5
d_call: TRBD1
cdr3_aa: CASRPGQNQPQHF
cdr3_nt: TGTGCCAGCAGACCGGGACAGAATCAGCCCCAGCATTTT

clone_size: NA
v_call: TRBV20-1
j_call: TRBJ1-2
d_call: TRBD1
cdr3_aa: CSARPQDRVYGYTF
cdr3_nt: TGCAGTGCTAGGCCCCAAGACAGGGTTTATGGCTACACCTTC

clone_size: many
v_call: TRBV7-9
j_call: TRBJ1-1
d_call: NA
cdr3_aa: CASSPPVGKNTEAFF
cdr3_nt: TGTGCCAGCAGCCCCCCTGTCGGGAAGAACACTGAAGCTTTCTTT

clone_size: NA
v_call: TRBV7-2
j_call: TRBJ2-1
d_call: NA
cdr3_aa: CASSSPPSGLGQFF
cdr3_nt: TGTGCCAGCAGCTCCCCTCCGAGTGGACTGGGGCAGTTCTTC

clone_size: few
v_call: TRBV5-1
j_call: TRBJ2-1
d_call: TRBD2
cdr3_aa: CASTDITSGGSYNEQFF
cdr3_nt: TGCGCCAGCACTGATATAACTAGCGGGGGCTCCTACAATGAGCAGTTCTTC

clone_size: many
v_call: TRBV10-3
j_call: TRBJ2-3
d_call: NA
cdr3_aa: CAISDSGAADTQYF
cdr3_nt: TGTGCCATCAGTGATTCGGGGGCGGCAGATACGCAGTATTTT

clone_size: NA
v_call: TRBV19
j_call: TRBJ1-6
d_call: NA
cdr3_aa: CASMITGHNSPLHF
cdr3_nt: TGTGCCAGTATGATAACAGGGCATAATTCACCCCTCCACTTT

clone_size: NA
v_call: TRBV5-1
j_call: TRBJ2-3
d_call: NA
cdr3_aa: CASSLYGDGTDTQYF
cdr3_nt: TGCGCCAGCAGCTTGTATGGCGATGGCACAGATACGCAGTATTTT

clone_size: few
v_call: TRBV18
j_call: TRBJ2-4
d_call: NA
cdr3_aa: CASSPPGGKNIQYF
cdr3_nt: TGTGCCAGCTCACCACCAGGGGGCAAAAACATTCAGTACTTC

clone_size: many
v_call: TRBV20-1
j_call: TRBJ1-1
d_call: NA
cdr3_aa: CSARVGASDTEAFF
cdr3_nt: TGCAGTGCTAGAGTTGGGGCAAGTGACACTGAAGCTTTCTTT

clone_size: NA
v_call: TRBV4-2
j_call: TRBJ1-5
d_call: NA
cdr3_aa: CASSRQDGNQPQHF
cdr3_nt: TGTGCCAGCAGCCGCCAGGACGGCAATCAGCCCCAGCATTTT

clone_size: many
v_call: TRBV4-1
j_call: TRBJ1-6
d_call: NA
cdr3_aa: CASSPFRGYSPLHF
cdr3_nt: TGCGCCAGCAGCCCATTTCGGGGGTATTCACCCCTCCACTTT

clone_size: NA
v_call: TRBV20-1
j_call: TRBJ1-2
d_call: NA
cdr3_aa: CSAASGNLRGYTF
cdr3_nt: TGCAGTGCAGCTTCCGGGAACCTGCGCGGCTACACCTTC

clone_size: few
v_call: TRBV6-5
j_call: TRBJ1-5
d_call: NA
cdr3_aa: CASSSGVSNQPQHF
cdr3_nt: TGTGCCAGCAGCTCGGGTGTTAGCAATCAGCCCCAGCATTTT

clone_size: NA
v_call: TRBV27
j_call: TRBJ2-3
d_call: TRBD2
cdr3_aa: CASNGGGTDTQYF
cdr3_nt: TGTGCCAGCAACGGGGGGGGCACAGATACGCAGTATTTT

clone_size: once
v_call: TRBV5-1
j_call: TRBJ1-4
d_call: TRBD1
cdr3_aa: CASSWGQEATNEKLFF
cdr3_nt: TGCGCCAGCAGCTGGGGACAGGAAGCAACTAATGAAAAACTGTTTTTT

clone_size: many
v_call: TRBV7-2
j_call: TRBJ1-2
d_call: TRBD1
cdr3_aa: CASSSAGGDGYTF
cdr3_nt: TGTGCCAGCAGCTCGGCAGGGGGAGATGGCTACACCTTC

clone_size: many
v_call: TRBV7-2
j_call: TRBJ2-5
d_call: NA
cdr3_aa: CASSLVVGGVETQYF
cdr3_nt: TGTGCCAGCAGCCTGGTGGTCGGGGGAGTAGAGACCCAGTACTTC

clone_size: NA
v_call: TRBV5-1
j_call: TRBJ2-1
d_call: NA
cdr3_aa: CASRRTGNNEQFF
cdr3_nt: TGCGCCAGCAGGAGAACCGGCAACAATGAGCAGTTCTTC

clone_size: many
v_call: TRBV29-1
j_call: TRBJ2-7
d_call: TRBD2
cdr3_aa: CSVEDPRGDYEQYF
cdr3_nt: TGCAGCGTTGAAGATCCTCGGGGGGACTACGAGCAGTACTTC

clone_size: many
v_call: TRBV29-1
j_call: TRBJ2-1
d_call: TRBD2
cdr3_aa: CSVDQREAPGNEQFF
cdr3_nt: TGCAGCGTCGATCAGCGGGAGGCCCCTGGGAATGAGCAGTTCTTC

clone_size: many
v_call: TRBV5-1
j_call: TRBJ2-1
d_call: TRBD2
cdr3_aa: CASPVLANNEQFF
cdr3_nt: TGCGCCAGCCCCGTACTAGCGAACAATGAGCAGTTCTTC

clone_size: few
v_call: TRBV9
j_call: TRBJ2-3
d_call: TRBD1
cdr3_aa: CASSGGGTVIDTQYF
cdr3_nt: TGTGCCAGCAGCGGGGGTGGGACAGTGATAGATACGCAGTATTTT

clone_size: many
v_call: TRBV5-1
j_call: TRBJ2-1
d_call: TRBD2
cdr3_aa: CASSLGSGGPSSYNEQFF
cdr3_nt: TGCGCCAGCAGCTTGGGTAGCGGGGGGCCGAGCTCCTACAATGAGCAGTTCTTC

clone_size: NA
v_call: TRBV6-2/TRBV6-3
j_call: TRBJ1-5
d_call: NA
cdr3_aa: CASSDPDPRAQHF
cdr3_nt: TGTGCCAGCAGCGATCCAGATCCCCGGGCCCAGCATTTT

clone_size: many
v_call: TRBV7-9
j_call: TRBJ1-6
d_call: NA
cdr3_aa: CASSGGGFNSPLHF
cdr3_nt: TGTGCCAGCAGTGGTGGGGGATTTAATTCACCCCTCCACTTT

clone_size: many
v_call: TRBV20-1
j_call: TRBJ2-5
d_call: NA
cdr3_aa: CSASDSQQYF
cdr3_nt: TGCAGTGCTTCGGACAGTCAGCAGTACTTC

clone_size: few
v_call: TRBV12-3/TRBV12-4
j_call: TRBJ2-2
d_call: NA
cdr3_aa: CASSLGGTYTGELFF
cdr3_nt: TGTGCCAGCAGTTTGGGTGGAACCTACACCGGGGAGCTGTTTTTT

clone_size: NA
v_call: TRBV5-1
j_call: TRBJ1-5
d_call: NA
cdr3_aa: CASSLGGVFKQPQHF
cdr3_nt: TGCGCCAGCAGCTTGGGTGGAGTATTCAAACAGCCCCAGCATTTT

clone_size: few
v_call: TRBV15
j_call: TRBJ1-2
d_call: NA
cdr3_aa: CATSDGAGIGWNYGYTF
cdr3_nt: TGTGCCACCAGCGATGGGGCCGGGATAGGGTGGAACTATGGCTACACCTTC

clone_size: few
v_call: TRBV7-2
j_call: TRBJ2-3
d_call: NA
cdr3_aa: CASSRSGTDTQYF
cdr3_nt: TGTGCCAGCAGCAGGTCGGGCACAGATACGCAGTATTTT

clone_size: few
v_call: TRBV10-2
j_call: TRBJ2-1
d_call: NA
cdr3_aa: CASSMIYNEQFF
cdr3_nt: TGCGCCAGTTCAATGATCTACAATGAGCAGTTCTTC